This passage covers 24 T cell receptor beta chains from one sample sequenced in a study of control samples from healthy donors and cancer patients. TCRdb's copy holds only in-frame clones and misses some; the assay was immunoSEQ multiplex PCR. This table has approximately 140,000 clones, roughly 92% appearing once. The sample taken for sequencing was blood. All receptors come from a man aged 25-45 years in good health.

The chain is built from TRBV11-2 and TRBJ1-1; D unclear. CDR3 size: 14 residues. Germline assignment: CDR1 SGHAT and CDR2 FQNNGV. Trimming took 1 base from V and 2 from J, leaving 8 bases between them. CDR3 region: CASSLVEENTEAFF. CDR3 bases: TGTGCCAGCAGCTTAGTCGAGGAAAACACTGAAGCTTTCTTT.

The rearrangement links TRBV6-4 to TRBJ2-5; 8 bases agree with TRBD2. In germline, CDR1 is MRHNA, CDR2 SNTAGT. The CDR3 consists of 13 residues. V gave up 4 bases and J gave up 5 bases; unmatched junction bases: 3. The chain's CDR3 is CASSGRGGETQYF. In DNA form, the CDR3 reads TGTGCCAGCAGTGGCCGCGGGGGGGAGACCCAGTACTTC.

The rearrangement uses TRBV30 and TRBJ1-2, with 7 positions matching TRBD1. Germline-derived CDR1 and CDR2 are GTSNPN and SVGIG (reference sequence). The V segment lost 4 bases and the J segment 7 bases; nucleotides outside the gene matches: 9. CDR3 length: 13 amino acids. In DNA form, the CDR3 reads TGTGCCTGGACCCTGACAGGGATCGGTGGCTACACCTTC. This gives the protein CAWTLTGIGGYTF.

This sequence joins TRBV28 and TRBJ2-3, with D perhaps TRBD1 (5 bases). V gave up 2 bases and J gave up 4 bases, with 16 bases separating them. The CDR3 length is 16 residues. The germline V gene has CDR1 MDHEN and CDR2 SYDVKM. CDR3 bases: TGTGCCAGCAGTTTACCCATGGGTACAGGACCAGATACGCAGTATTTT. Its translation is CASSLPMGTGPDTQYF.

The rearrangement uses TRBV11-2 and TRBJ2-6, with no clear D. This CDR3 contains 15 residues. Between the trimmed V and J ends, which lost 5 bases and 1 base, there was a span of 9 bases. Germline CDR1 is SGHAT and CDR2 is FQNNGV. The CDR3 DNA sequence: TGTGCCAGCAGCCTCCGGGTTTCTGGGGCCAACGTCCTGACTTTC. This sequence encodes CASSLRVSGANVLTF.

This chain uses TRBV28 with TRBJ1-1; tentative D call: TRBD1 (6 bases). CDR3 length equals 17 residues. V gave up 2 bases and J gave up 0 bases, with 16 bases separating them. Germline lookup yields CDR1 MDHEN and CDR2 SYDVKM. CDR3 loop: CASSLNTKNRVNTEAFF. CDR3 nucleotides: TGTGCCAGCAGTTTAAATACAAAAAACAGGGTGAACACTGAAGCTTTCTTT.

The chain recombines TRBV4-2 with TRBJ2-1; D not resolved. Germline loops: CDR1 LGHNA, CDR2 YNFKEQ. Trimming cost V 1 base and J 2 bases, with 9 bases left between them. CDR3 length: 15 amino acids. CDR3 sequence reads: CASSQVHIPYNEQFF. For the CDR3, the DNA is TGTGCCAGCAGCCAAGTCCACATACCCTACAATGAGCAGTTCTTC.

The count of this clone is one. The genes are TRBV11-2 and TRBJ1-1; a possible D gene is TRBD1 (6 bases). CDR1 is SGHAT and CDR2 is FQNNGV in the germline V gene. With 4 bases removed from V and 5 bases from J, the gap between germline ends came to 20 bases. CDR3 length: 16 residues. CDR3 coding DNA: TGTGCCAGCAGCTCCGGTCGGGGGGGCCGTTTGACTGAAGCTTTCTTT. It encodes CASSSGRGGRLTEAFF.

This clone is a singleton in its sample. The chain has TRBV9 and TRBJ1-1, with no clear D. The V gene lost 4 bases and the J gene lost 0 bases, with 13 bases spanning the gap. Germline V lookup: CDR1 SGDLS, CDR2 YYNGEE. This CDR3 is 15 amino acids long. CDR3 sequence: CASSRQVLLNTEAFF. DNA for the CDR3: TGTGCCAGCAGCCGTCAGGTTCTCTTGAACACTGAAGCTTTCTTT.

This sequence joins TRBV5-5 and TRBJ1-2; D remains unclear. The germline V and J ends were trimmed by 1 base and 0 bases, with 10 bases remaining between them. Per the germline V gene, CDR1 is SGHKS and CDR2 is YYEKEE (reference sequence). The CDR3 consists of 15 residues. The CDR3 here is CASSLRGFANYGYTF. The CDR3 DNA sequence: TGTGCCAGCAGCTTGCGGGGTTTCGCTAACTATGGCTACACCTTC.

V and J are TRBV5-1 and TRBJ2-5; D perhaps matches TRBD1 (6 bases). Germline V lookup: CDR1 SGHRS, CDR2 YFSETQ. The CDR3 has 17 amino acids. The V and J ends lost 0 bases and 5 bases respectively, with 20 bases between them. CDR3 nucleotides: TGCGCCAGCAGCTTGGGCCGCACTACAGGGTGGGGGGAGACCCAGTACTTC. Protein sequence: CASSLGRTTGWGETQYF.

The chain combines TRBV27 with TRBJ2-3; 11 bases match TRBD1. This CDR3 comprises 17 residues. V lost 4 bases to trimming and J lost 10 bases; unmatched junction nucleotides: 16. The germline CDR1 and CDR2 sequences are MNHEY and SMNVEV (reference sequence). The CDR3 here is CASSSNSGTGGALSQYF. Written as DNA, the CDR3 is TGTGCCAGCAGTTCGAATTCCGGGACAGGGGGAGCCTTGTCGCAGTATTTT.

This chain's CDR3 is CASSYTGNQPQHF. The CDR3 coding sequence is TGTGCCAGCAGTTATACAGGCAATCAGCCCCAGCATTTT. The J gene is TRBJ1-5, the V gene TRBV12-3 or TRBV12-4; unclear D gene. The CDR3 has 13 amino acids. Trimming removed 4 bases at V and 2 bases at J, with 6 bases between.

J is TRBJ2-7 and V is TRBV29-1; 10 nucleotides align to TRBD1. Trimming at V came to 5 bases and at J to 3 bases, leaving 10 bases not matched to a gene. Germline CDR1 and CDR2: SQVTM and ANQGSEA. The length of the CDR3 is 15 residues. Written as DNA, the CDR3 is TGCAGCGTTTCAGTTCCGGGACAGGGGATCTACGAGCAGTACTTC. It is translated as CSVSVPGQGIYEQYF.

The chain links TRBV7-2 to TRBJ2-2, with a tentative D call TRBD1 (5 bases). V was clipped by 1 base and J by 7 bases, with 19 bases between them. CDR1 and CDR2 (germline): SGHTA, FQGNSA. The CDR3 sequence is 17 residues long. The CDR3 sequence is CASSLGQGLGGGGELFF. CDR3 bases: TGTGCCAGCAGCTTAGGGCAGGGTTTGGGCGGTGGCGGGGAGCTGTTTTTT.

The J gene is TRBJ1-2, the V gene TRBV9, with D perhaps TRBD1 (6 bases). Trimming stripped 3 bases from V and 2 bases from J, with 20 bases between. CDR3 length equals 17 residues. The germline gives CDR1 SGDLS, CDR2 YYNGEE. The DNA for the CDR3 is TGTGCCAGCAGCGCCCGAGGGGGGTACGGTCCGAACTATGGCTACACCTTC. It translates to CASSARGGYGPNYGYTF.

The gene calls are TRBV7-9 and TRBJ2-1; TRBD2 agrees at 9 bases. Germline-derived CDR1 and CDR2 are SEHNR and FQNEAQ (reference sequence). The CDR3 consists of 16 residues. V trimming: 1 base; J trimming: 4 bases; junction bases outside the gene matches: 5. The CDR3 spells CASSLGGLAQYNEQFF. CDR3 nucleotide sequence: TGTGCCAGCAGCTTAGGGGGACTAGCACAATACAATGAGCAGTTCTTC. Full variable domain (remainder filled in from reference TRBV7-9 and TRBJ2-1): DTGVSQNPRHKITKRGQNVTFRCDPISEHNRLYWYRQTLGQGPEFLTYFQNEAQLEKSRLLSDRFSAERPKGSFSTLEIQRTEQGDSAMYLCASSLGGLAQYNEQFFGPGTRLTVL.

The rearrangement links TRBV4-3 to TRBJ1-3; D gene ambiguous. Germline lookup yields CDR1 LGHNA and CDR2 YSLEER. V dropped 4 bases and J dropped 0 bases, with 10 bases sitting between them. This CDR3 contains 15 residues. CDR3 protein: CASSPGTSSGNTIYF. The CDR3 region has the DNA TGCGCCAGCAGCCCAGGCACAAGCTCTGGAAACACCATATATTTT.

The gene calls are TRBV23-1 and TRBJ2-3; no reliable D call. TRBV23-1 is an ORF; its function is uncertain. The CDR3 sequence is 18 residues long. V was shortened by 4 bases and J by 0 bases, with 20 bases between the two germline ends. The CDR3 sequence is CASSLWPRPITSTDTQYF. The CDR3 coding sequence is TGCGCCAGCAGTCTTTGGCCCCGGCCAATTACTAGCACAGATACGCAGTATTTT.

This clone was observed once. CDR3 sequence reads: CASSITGNTIYF. The CDR3 DNA reads TGTGCCAGCAGTATTACAGGAAACACCATATATTTT. The chain has TRBV28 and TRBJ1-3; D remains unclear. The V gene's germline CDR1 is MDHEN and CDR2 SYDVKM. This CDR3 has 12 residues. V was clipped by 5 bases and J by 4 bases, with 6 bases between them.

The chain uses TRBV28 and TRBJ2-1; D possibly uses TRBD1 or TRBD2 (6 bases each). The germline V and J ends were trimmed by 9 bases and 3 bases, with 18 bases remaining between them. This CDR3 has 15 residues. The V gene's germline CDR1 is MDHEN and CDR2 SYDVKM. The CDR3 bases are TGTGCCAGTATAAGGGGGGCCACGAACTACAATGAGCAGTTCTTC. Protein sequence: CASIRGATNYNEQFF.

Only one count was recorded for this clone. This chain joins TRBV4-2 and TRBJ2-1; no clear D. CDR3 length: 16 residues. Germline V lookup: CDR1 LGHNA, CDR2 YNFKEQ. V was trimmed by 0 bases and J by 5 bases, leaving 14 bases between them. The CDR3 region is CASSQDKYRKDNEQFF. CDR3 sequence (DNA): TGTGCCAGCAGCCAAGATAAGTATCGAAAAGACAATGAGCAGTTCTTC.

This sequence joins TRBV11-3 and TRBJ1-1; D remains unclear. V lost 3 bases, J lost 6 bases, and 11 bases lay in between. The germline V gene encodes CDR1 SGHNT and CDR2 YENEEA. This CDR3 comprises 13 residues. This CDR3 reads CASSLETHAEAFF. The CDR3 nucleotides are TGTGCCAGCAGCTTGGAGACCCACGCTGAAGCTTTCTTT.

The rearrangement links TRBV30 to TRBJ2-2; the D gene is possibly TRBD1 (5 bases). V was pared by 3 bases and J by 4 bases, with 12 bases between. The CDR3 extends over 14 amino acids. Looked up from germline, CDR1 is GTSNPN and CDR2 is SVGIG (reference sequence). In nucleotides, the CDR3 is TGTGCCTGGAGGCAAGGGGTGAGCACCGGGGAGCTGTTTTTT. It codes for CAWRQGVSTGELFF.